A single T cell receptor beta chain is shown here with its context. The sample comes from a study of blood T cells in healthy people across ages. Combining a sample-barcoded 5' primer with a J-beta primer mix, a second PCR ran for about 7 to 11 cycles. TCRdb analysed the 5' RACE reads with MiXCR anew, one entry per CDR3 protein. The profile covers some 1.5 million distinct CDR3 sequences, with approximately 28% appearing a single time and more than 6% taken by the ten largest. CDR3 length: 14 amino acids. Germline V gives CDR1 SGHRS, CDR2 YFSETQ. V gene TRBV5-1 combines with J gene TRBJ2-4; possible D gene TRBD1, 8 bases. The end of the DNA is better explained by TRBJ2-7, so the J call may be wrong. This receptor was taken from a woman aged 25 to 45 in good health. Sequences were obtained from blood. CDR3 in amino acids: CASGGGQGASEQYF. CDR3 nucleotide sequence: TGCGCCAGCGGGGGGGGGCAGGGGGCAAGCGAGCAGTACTTC.